This entry lists 21 T cell receptor beta chains sequenced from one sample in a study of T cells in Graves' hyperthyroidism and ophthalmopathy. The CDR3 regions of TCR beta were amplified from RNA transcripts. A first-round RT-PCR of the TCR CDR3 used the HTBI primer set. MiXCR, applied by TCRdb to the multiplex PCR reads, yields one record per CDR3 protein. The sample has a few hundred thousand distinct CDR3 sequences, 15% to 18% seen once. The sequencing sample was made of blood. The source is a woman aged 25 to 45 with Graves' hyperthyroidism.

Many counts were recorded for this clonotype. The V gene is TRBV5-1, the J gene TRBJ1-1; no clear D. Trimming removed 6 bases at V and 0 bases at J, with 9 bases between. Germline values: CDR1 SGHRS, CDR2 YFSETQ. This CDR3 spans 13 amino acids. In nucleotides, the CDR3 is TGCGCCAGCAATTTGGGGATGAACACTGAAGCTTTCTTT. Protein: CASNLGMNTEAFF.

The chain has TRBV6-2 or TRBV6-3 and TRBJ1-6; 7 bases match TRBD1. Germline V lookup: CDR1 MNHEY, CDR2 SVGEGT. V was pared by 2 bases and J by 5 bases, with 3 bases of the junction left unmatched. This CDR3 has 15 amino acids. The CDR3, as DNA: TGTGCCAGCAGTTACCGGGACAGAAATAATTCACCCCTCCACTTT. The encoded protein is CASSYRDRNNSPLHF.

This rearrangement joins TRBV5-1 to TRBJ2-2; D gene uncertain. The CDR3 contains 13 residues. Trimming took off 2 bases at V and 4 bases at J, with 6 bases between the two ends. Germline CDR1 SGHRS, CDR2 YFSETQ. The CDR3 sequence is CASSFRATGELFF. The CDR3 DNA reads as TGCGCCAGCAGCTTCCGTGCCACCGGGGAGCTGTTTTTT.

This clonotype occurred a few times. V usage is TRBV2 and J usage is TRBJ1-2; D is perhaps TRBD1 (6 bases). Germline assignment: CDR1 SNHLY and CDR2 FYNNEI. The CDR3 is 14 amino acids. The V end lost 6 bases, the J end lost 5 bases, and 16 bases lay between the germline ends. The DNA of the CDR3 is TGTGCCAGCAGGGGGTCGGGACACCCGTATGGCTACACCTTC. Amino acid sequence: CASRGSGHPYGYTF.

The sample holds many counts of this clonotype. The chain couples TRBV10-1 to TRBJ2-1; 10 bases map to TRBD2. J gave up 7 bases and V 8 bases, and 5 bases lay outside the gene matches. CDR3 size: 13 residues. Germline V gene sequence: CDR1 WNHNN, CDR2 SYGVQD (reference sequence). The CDR3 loop is CASASGSLNEQFF. The CDR3 DNA is TGCGCCAGCGCTAGCGGGAGTTTGAATGAGCAGTTCTTC.

This clonotype turned up a few times. The CDR3 loop is CASSPQDGPYEQYF. CDR3 nucleotides: TGTGCCAGCAGCCCCCAGGACGGCCCCTACGAGCAGTACTTC. The chain carries TRBV11-1 and TRBJ2-7; D gene uncertain. V lost 5 bases and J 2 bases, leaving 13 bases between the germline ends. The CDR3 runs 14 residues. CDR1 and CDR2 from the germline V gene are SGHAT and FQDESV (reference sequence).

This clonotype appeared a few times. The CDR3 sequence is CASRRIQGHRQETQYF. CDR3 nucleotide sequence: TGTGCCAGCAGACGAATACAGGGCCATCGCCAAGAGACCCAGTACTTC. The chain uses TRBV28 and TRBJ2-5; a possible D gene is TRBD1 (6 bases). CDR1 is MDHEN, CDR2 SYDVKM, per germline. The CDR3 consists of 16 residues. V was trimmed by 6 bases and J by 1 base, leaving 18 bases between them.

The V call is TRBV13, the J call TRBJ2-7; 9 bases match TRBD2. This CDR3 region has 16 residues. Looked up from germline, CDR1 is PRHDT and CDR2 is FYEKMQ (reference sequence). V was pared by 0 bases and J by 7 bases, with 10 bases of the junction left unmatched. As DNA, the CDR3 is TGTGCCAGCAGCTTAGGCCTGGGACTAGCCCGGTCGGAGCAGTACTTC. It codes for CASSLGLGLARSEQYF.

The rearrangement links TRBV27 to TRBJ2-5; no clear D. The V gene's germline CDR1 is MNHEY and CDR2 SMNVEV (reference sequence). Trimming removed 6 bases at V and 2 bases at J, with 10 bases between. This CDR3 contains 13 residues. CDR3 nucleotide sequence: TGTGCCAGCAGCAGGAAAGATCAAGAGACCCAGTACTTC. This translates into CASSRKDQETQYF.

This clonotype was counted at least ten times. The chain carries TRBV6-8 and TRBJ1-5; D not certain. V shed 2 bases and J shed 7 bases, with 21 bases lying between them. This CDR3 spans 17 amino acids. Germline V gives CDR1 MNHGY, CDR2 SAAAGT. CDR3 amino acids: CASSYPKTPSRVQPQHF. In DNA, the CDR3 is TGTGCCAGCAGTTACCCCAAGACGCCCTCTCGGGTGCAGCCCCAGCATTTT.

This clonotype was counted a few times. The rearrangement joins TRBV2 to TRBJ1-6, with D uncertain. With 6 bases removed from V and 6 bases from J, the gap between germline ends came to 15 bases. Germline V gene data show CDR1 as SNHLY and CDR2 as FYNNEI. CDR3 length equals 15 residues. The CDR3 nucleotides are TGTGCCAGCAGGCCAACAGCGATTGGTAATTCACCCCTCCACTTT. Translated: CASRPTAIGNSPLHF.

This chain joins TRBV6-1 and TRBJ2-2, with TRBD1 matching over 9 bases. This CDR3 comprises 14 residues. Per the germline V gene, CDR1 is MNHNS and CDR2 is SASEGT. V was pared by 8 bases and J by 4 bases, with 5 bases of the junction left unmatched. CDR3 DNA sequence: TGTGCCAGCCAACGGGACAGGGCCACCGGGGAGCTGTTTTTT. Protein product: CASQRDRATGELFF.

This clonotype occurred a few times. The junction departs from germline at one end; a sequencing error may be responsible. This chain connects TRBV28 to TRBJ2-2; 10 bases map to TRBD2. This CDR3 region has 16 residues. Germline-derived CDR1 and CDR2 are MDHEN and SYDVKM. The CDR3 DNA sequence: TGTGCCATTCGTTTGGCTAGCGGGAGTGCACCCGGGGGGCTGTTTTTT. It specifies CAIRLASGSAPGGLFF.

There are many counts of this clonotype. The chain recombines TRBV13 with TRBJ2-1; no reliable D call. This CDR3 region has 13 residues. V lost 6 bases, J lost 1 base, and 7 bases lay in between. Germline CDR1 is PRHDT and CDR2 is FYEKMQ (reference sequence). The CDR3 nucleotides read TGTGCCAGCAGGGTGGGTTCCTACAATGAGCAGTTCTTC. Translated, it gives CASRVGSYNEQFF.

This rearrangement joins TRBV13 to TRBJ2-7, with 7 positions matching TRBD1. The CDR3 runs 15 residues. After removal of 3 bases from V and 3 bases from J, the junction contained 8 bases not matched to a gene. Germline V gene lookup returns CDR1 PRHDT and CDR2 FYEKMQ (reference sequence). CDR3 DNA: TGTGCCAGCAGCTTCCGGGGACAGCTAAACTACGAGCAGTACTTC. Translation gives CASSFRGQLNYEQYF. Together with reference TRBV13 and TRBJ2-7, the CDR3 gives the full variable domain: AAGVIQSPRHLIKEKRETATLKCYPIPRHDTVYWYQQGPGQDPQFLISFYEKMQSDKGSIPDRFSAQQFSDYHSELNMSSLELGDSALYFCASSFRGQLNYEQYFGPGTRLTVT.

A note on this clonotype: Possible read error: a much larger clone is one base away. The chain combines TRBV30 with TRBJ1-4; TRBD1 matches 9 bases. The CDR3 extends over 13 amino acids. J gave up 10 bases and V 4 bases, and 7 bases lay outside the gene matches. The V gene's germline CDR1 is GTSNPN and CDR2 SVGIG (reference sequence). Here the CDR3 reads CAWTGTGWRKLFF. In DNA form, the CDR3 reads TGTGCCTGGACCGGGACAGGGTGGAGAAAACTGTTTTTT.

J is TRBJ2-7 and V is TRBV20-1, with unresolved D. The CDR3 is 14 amino acids. Germline values: CDR1 DFQATT, CDR2 SNEGSKA (reference sequence). V was shortened by 0 bases and J by 3 bases, with 12 bases between the two germline ends. CDR3 amino acids: CSARDFSRYYEQYF. The CDR3 DNA reads as TGCAGTGCTAGAGATTTCTCGCGCTACTACGAGCAGTACTTC.

The rearrangement links TRBV19 to TRBJ2-1; 7 nucleotides match TRBD2. Trimming cost V 9 bases and J 4 bases; bases outside gene matches: 9. From germline, CDR1 is LNHDA and CDR2 SQIVND (reference sequence). This CDR3 has 14 residues. The DNA for the CDR3 is TGTGCCAGCCATCTTGCGGGAGTGTACAATGAGCAGTTCTTC. Its translation is CASHLAGVYNEQFF.

The CDR3 region is CASSQVEGMDEQFF. CDR3 DNA sequence: TGCGCCAGCAGCCAAGTGGAGGGGATGGATGAGCAGTTCTTC. The chain couples TRBV4-1 to TRBJ2-1; D may be TRBD2 (6 bases). V was shortened by 1 base and J by 8 bases, with 12 bases between the two germline ends. This CDR3 region has 14 residues. Germline CDR1 and CDR2: MGHRA and YSYEKL.

The chain combines TRBV4-1 with TRBJ2-3; maybe TRBD1 (5 bases). The CDR3 runs 16 residues. Trimming cost V 4 bases and J 3 bases, with 17 bases left between them. The germline V gene encodes CDR1 MGHRA and CDR2 YSYEKL. The CDR3 loop reads CASSLKTALRTDTQYF. In DNA form, the CDR3 reads TGCGCCAGCAGCCTGAAGACAGCCCTGAGAACAGATACGCAGTATTTT.

This sequence joins TRBV13 and TRBJ2-7, with 7 nucleotides matching TRBD1. Trimming took 1 base from V and 7 from J; bases not matched to a gene: 22. Germline V gene data show CDR1 as PRHDT and CDR2 as FYEKMQ (reference sequence). The CDR3 spans 19 residues. The CDR3 coding sequence is TGTGCCAGCAGCTTAGATAGGACAGGCGGTATTAACATCATTGATGAGCAGTACTTC. It is translated as CASSLDRTGGINIIDEQYF.